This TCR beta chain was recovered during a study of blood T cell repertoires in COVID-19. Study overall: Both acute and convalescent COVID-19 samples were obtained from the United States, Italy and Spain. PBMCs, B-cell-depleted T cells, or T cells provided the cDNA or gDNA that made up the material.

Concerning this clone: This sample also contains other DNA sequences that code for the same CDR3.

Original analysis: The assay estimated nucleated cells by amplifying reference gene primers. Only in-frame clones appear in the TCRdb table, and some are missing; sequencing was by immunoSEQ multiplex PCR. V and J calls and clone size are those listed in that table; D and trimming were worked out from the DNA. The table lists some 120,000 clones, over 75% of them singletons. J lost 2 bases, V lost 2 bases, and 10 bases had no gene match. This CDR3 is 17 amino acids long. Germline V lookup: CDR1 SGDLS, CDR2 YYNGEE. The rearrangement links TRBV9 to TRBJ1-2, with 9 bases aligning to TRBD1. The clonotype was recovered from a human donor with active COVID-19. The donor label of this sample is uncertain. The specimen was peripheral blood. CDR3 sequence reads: CASSVVPGQGSNYGYTF. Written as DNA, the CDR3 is TGTGCCAGCAGCGTCGTCCCGGGACAGGGCTCGAACTATGGCTACACCTTC.